This TCR beta chain was profiled in a study of T cells in Graves' hyperthyroidism and ophthalmopathy. Authors of the study amplified TCR beta CDR3 regions from RNA transcripts. The HTBI set primed first-round TCR CDR3 RT-PCR. In TCRdb, the multiplex PCR reads were re-called with MiXCR into one record per CDR3 protein. This table holds over 350,000 distinct CDR3 sequences, over 13% found once. This clonotype came up many times. This CDR3 contains 14 residues. J lost 6 bases, V lost 3 bases, and 3 bases had no gene match. V usage is TRBV12-3 or TRBV12-4 and J usage is TRBJ2-1, with 9 bases matching TRBD2. The sequence was collected from a man aged 45 to 65 with Graves' ophthalmopathy. Sequencing used blood. The CDR3 loop is CASSFGTSRNEQFF. CDR3 DNA sequence: TGTGCCAGCAGTTTCGGGACTAGCCGCAATGAGCAGTTCTTC.